Below are 25 T cell receptor beta chains sequenced from a single sample in a study of blood T cell repertoires in COVID-19 (dated by TCRdb to the early 2020s). The library was produced with the immunoSEQ multiplex PCR assay. TCRdb took over this immuneACCESS table, retaining in-frame rearrangements with V and J assigned. Such tables are incomplete; in checked studies, under half of the missing clones stem from an unresolved V gene, and the remainder is unexplained. This sample has about 180,000 clones in its table, and around 77% of those were observed once. 6.5% of the sample belongs to the ten largest clones. The sample consisted of peripheral blood. All receptors derive from a man aged 70-80 years with active or convalescent COVID-19.

This clone was seen a handful of times. Other DNA sequences in the sample encode the same CDR3. The chain recombines TRBV9 with TRBJ1-1, with 7 bases aligning to TRBD1. J gave up 0 bases and V 0 bases, and 2 bases lay outside the gene matches. CDR1 is SGDLS, CDR2 YYNGEE, per germline. The CDR3 is 15 amino acids. The CDR3 region is CASSVGDRLNTEAFF. For the CDR3, the DNA is TGTGCCAGCAGCGTAGGGGACAGATTGAACACTGAAGCTTTCTTT.

The CDR3 sequence: CASSEQLRGYYGYTF. CDR3 nucleotide sequence: TGTGCCAGCAGTGAGCAGTTAAGGGGTTACTATGGCTACACCTTC. The genes are TRBV6-1 and TRBJ1-2; D perhaps matches TRBD1 (5 bases). V lost 3 bases, J lost 3 bases, and 14 bases lay in between. CDR1 and CDR2 from the germline V gene are MNHNS and SASEGT. CDR3 size: 15 residues.

The J gene is TRBJ2-5, the V gene TRBV7-9, with TRBD2 matching over 7 bases. The germline V gene encodes CDR1 SEHNR and CDR2 FQNEAQ (reference sequence). This CDR3 has 14 residues. Losses at the gene ends were 5 bases for V and 4 bases for J; bases not matched to a gene: 7. CDR3 sequence (DNA): TGTGCCAGCAGCCCGGGGGGAGAGGGAGAGACCCAGTACTTC. This sequence encodes CASSPGGEGETQYF. The full variable domain, its missing parts supplied by reference TRBV7-9 and TRBJ2-5, is DTGVSQNPRHKITKRGQNVTFRCDPISEHNRLYWYRQTLGQGPEFLTYFQNEAQLEKSRLLSDRFSAERPKGSFSTLEIQRTEQGDSAMYLCASSPGGEGETQYFGPGTRLLVL.

The chain employs TRBV19 and TRBJ1-5; a possible D gene is TRBD1 (6 bases). This CDR3 region has 13 residues. V was cut by 6 bases and J by 4 bases, with 10 bases left in between. From germline, CDR1 is LNHDA and CDR2 SQIVND (reference sequence). Written as DNA, the CDR3 is TGTGCCAGTAGGGGCCAGGGGAATCAGCCCCAGCATTTT. It translates to CASRGQGNQPQHF.

The rearrangement uses TRBV5-1 and TRBJ2-3; 11 bases match TRBD2. J was trimmed by 2 bases and V by 3 bases; bases with no gene match: 5. From germline, CDR1 is SGHRS and CDR2 YFSETQ. The length of the CDR3 is 16 residues. The CDR3 coding sequence is TGCGCCAGCAGCTCGGGACTAGCGGACTTCACAGATACGCAGTATTTT. Translation gives CASSSGLADFTDTQYF.

The chain combines TRBV3-1 (or the pseudogene TRBV3-2) with TRBJ1-1, with unresolved D. V lost 4 bases to trimming and J lost 0 bases, with 15 bases between them. The length of the CDR3 is 16 residues. Germline-derived CDR1 and CDR2 are LGHDT and YNNKEL (reference sequence). CDR3 sequence reads: CASSPSVWTLNTEAFF. The CDR3 DNA follows: TGTGCCAGCAGCCCCTCCGTCTGGACTCTGAACACTGAAGCTTTCTTT.

The rearrangement uses TRBV5-1 and TRBJ2-2; D gene uncertain. This CDR3 has 16 amino acids. Deletions cut 0 bases from V and 4 bases from J, with 13 bases between. Germline CDR1 SGHRS, CDR2 YFSETQ. The CDR3 coding sequence is TGCGCCAGCAGCTTGGGTCCCAGGCAGTCCACCGGGGAGCTGTTTTTT. Translation gives CASSLGPRQSTGELFF.

The chain is built from TRBV5-1 and TRBJ2-6; TRBD2 is a possible D gene (6 bases). V was shortened by 4 bases and J by 2 bases, with 13 bases between the two germline ends. There are 16 residues in the CDR3. Germline CDR1 and CDR2: SGHRS and YFSETQ. CDR3 sequence reads: CASSVDGGAGANVLTF. In nucleotides, the CDR3 is TGCGCCAGCAGCGTGGACGGGGGAGCTGGGGCCAACGTCCTGACTTTC. Looking up the rest from reference TRBV5-1 and TRBJ2-6 gives the full variable domain: KAGVTQTPRYLIKTRGQQVTLSCSPISGHRSVSWYQQTPGQGLQFLFEYFSETQRNKGNFPGRFSGRQFSNSRSEMNVSTLELGDSALYLCASSVDGGAGANVLTFGAGSRLTVL.

This clone was counted between two and nine times. The chain links TRBV7-9 to TRBJ1-6, with 10 bases aligning to TRBD1. CDR3 length: 16 residues. Trimming at V came to 1 base and at J to 8 bases, leaving 5 bases not matched to a gene. Germline loops: CDR1 SEHNR, CDR2 FQNEAQ (reference sequence). The CDR3: CASSLDRGTGDSPLHF. The CDR3 DNA reads as TGTGCCAGCAGCTTAGATAGGGGGACAGGGGATTCACCCCTCCACTTT.

The chain has TRBV5-4 and TRBJ2-5; 9 bases are shared with TRBD2. Unmatched junction bases numbered 5, after V lost 3 bases and J lost 5 bases. The CDR3 spans 14 residues. Germline CDR1 reads SGHNT; CDR2 reads YYREEE (reference sequence). The CDR3 loop reads CASSSAGGGETQYF. The CDR3 nucleotides read TGTGCCAGCAGCTCAGCGGGGGGCGGGGAGACCCAGTACTTC.

The chain has TRBV29-1 and TRBJ1-6; D gene ambiguous. Germline loops: CDR1 SQVTM, CDR2 ANQGSEA. V was clipped by 7 bases and J by 4 bases, with 11 bases between them. The CDR3 spans 13 residues. The CDR3 DNA follows: TGCAGCGCCCGGGATGATTATAATTCACCCCTCCACTTT. This sequence encodes CSARDDYNSPLHF.

The chain couples TRBV2 to TRBJ1-2; tentatively, D is TRBD1 (6 bases). CDR1 is SNHLY and CDR2 is FYNNEI in the germline V gene. Trimming took 0 bases from V and 8 from J, leaving 10 bases between them. There are 13 residues in the CDR3. This CDR3 is CASSEAGGVGYTF. CDR3 DNA sequence: TGTGCCAGCAGTGAAGCAGGGGGAGTCGGCTACACCTTC.

The chain couples TRBV6-1 to TRBJ1-1, with a weak D call TRBD1 (6 bases). Germline CDR1 MNHNS, CDR2 SASEGT. This CDR3 region has 15 residues. V gave up 2 bases and J gave up 1 base, with 11 bases separating them. The CDR3 coding sequence is TGTGCCAGCAGTGAACAGGGACAACCGAACACTGAAGCTTTCTTT. Translating it yields CASSEQGQPNTEAFF.

CDR3 loop: CASSLGLAELYEQYF. CDR3 DNA: TGTGCCAGCAGCTTGGGACTAGCGGAGCTCTACGAGCAGTACTTC. The chain joins TRBV5-4 to TRBJ2-7; 9 bases are a match to TRBD2. In germline, CDR1 is SGHNT, CDR2 YYREEE (reference sequence). CDR3 length: 15 amino acids. Germline trimming cut 0 bases from V and 3 bases from J; bases unmatched to any gene: 4.

This chain connects TRBV24-1 to TRBJ2-3; D not certain. CDR1 and CDR2 from the germline V gene are KGHDR and SFDVKD. This CDR3 has 13 amino acids. Trimming shortened V by 5 bases and J by 0 bases, and 5 bases separated the two germline ends. The CDR3 DNA is TGTGCCACCAGTGTCGGTAGCACAGATACGCAGTATTTT. Protein sequence: CATSVGSTDTQYF.

The chain is built from TRBV11-3 and TRBJ1-1; D unclear. This CDR3 is 14 amino acids long. CDR1 SGHNT and CDR2 YENEEA come from the germline V gene. Trimming removed 5 bases from V and 2 bases from J, with 12 bases in between. In DNA, the CDR3 is TGTGCCAGCAGCCCAGAGGCCACCAACACTGAAGCTTTCTTT. This gives the protein CASSPEATNTEAFF. The entire variable domain, with the rest obtained from reference TRBV11-3 and TRBJ1-1, is as follows: EAGVVQSPRYKIIEKKQPVAFWCNPISGHNTLYWYLQNLGQGPELLIRYENEEAVDDSQLPKDRFSAERLKGVDSTLKIQPAELGDSAVYLCASSPEATNTEAFFGQGTRLTVV.

The gene calls are TRBV10-1 and TRBJ2-1; 9 bases fit TRBD1. V gave up 3 bases and J gave up 6 bases; unmatched junction bases: 6. This CDR3 region has 15 residues. Germline values: CDR1 WNHNN, CDR2 SYGVQD (reference sequence). The CDR3 DNA sequence: TGCGCCAGCAGTGATGGGGGACAGGGCGGCAATGAGCAGTTCTTC. Translated: CASSDGGQGGNEQFF.

This clone appeared a single time. The chain uses TRBV12-3 or TRBV12-4 and TRBJ1-2; 8 bases fit TRBD1. This CDR3 has 13 residues. V trimming: 5 bases; J trimming: 8 bases; junction bases outside the gene matches: 7. The CDR3 DNA reads TGTGCCAGCAGTACGGGGACAGGAAGAGGCTACACCTTC. This codes for CASSTGTGRGYTF.

The V gene is TRBV12-3 or TRBV12-4, the J gene TRBJ1-3; weak D call: TRBD1 (5 bases). CDR3 length: 13 residues. V dropped 7 bases and J dropped 2 bases, with 9 bases sitting between them. Here the CDR3 reads CASTGGAGNTIYF. The CDR3 DNA reads as TGTGCCAGCACGGGGGGTGCTGGAAACACCATATATTTT.

The gene calls are TRBV6-5 and TRBJ1-4, with D hard to call. Germline lookup yields CDR1 MNHEY and CDR2 SVGAGI. The CDR3 is made up of 14 amino acids. The V end was cut by 7 bases, the J end by 3 bases, with 12 bases between. The CDR3 protein is CASKRASSNEKLFF. The CDR3 DNA sequence: TGTGCCAGCAAGCGGGCCTCCTCTAATGAAAAACTGTTTTTT.

The chain is built from TRBV6-5 and TRBJ1-4; TRBD1 matches 7 bases. The CDR3 extends over 16 amino acids. Per the germline V gene, CDR1 is MNHEY and CDR2 is SVGAGI. The junction had 3 bases not matched to a gene; V was cut back by 2 bases and J by 0 bases. This chain's CDR3 is CASSYQGGSTNEKLFF. The CDR3 DNA reads TGTGCCAGCAGTTACCAGGGGGGATCAACTAATGAAAAACTGTTTTTT.

The rearrangement links TRBV7-3 to TRBJ2-2; a possible D gene is TRBD1 (5 bases). Trimming cost V 1 base and J 0 bases, with 12 bases left between them. Germline lookup yields CDR1 SGHTA and CDR2 FQGTGA. The length of the CDR3 is 17 residues. The CDR3 loop is CASSLRAGRTNTGELFF. For the CDR3, the DNA is TGTGCCAGCAGCTTAAGGGCAGGGCGTACGAACACCGGGGAGCTGTTTTTT.

The CDR3 loop is CASSLGTGLNTEAFF. The CDR3 coding sequence is TGTGCCAGCTCACTGGGGACAGGTCTGAACACTGAAGCTTTCTTT. The V gene is TRBV18, the J gene TRBJ1-1, with 8 bases aligning to TRBD1. J lost 0 bases, V lost 4 bases, and 4 bases had no gene match. CDR1 is KGHSH and CDR2 is LQKENI in the germline V gene. This CDR3 has 15 residues.

In this sample, this clone turned up a few times. The J gene is TRBJ1-6, the V gene TRBV3-1 (or the pseudogene TRBV3-2), with D hard to call. With 0 bases removed from V and 7 bases from J, the gap between germline ends came to 13 bases. The CDR3 consists of 16 residues. CDR1 and CDR2 (germline): LGHDT, YNNKEL (reference sequence). CDR3 region: CASSQDGRNVNSPLHF. The CDR3 bases are TGTGCCAGCAGCCAAGATGGCAGAAACGTCAATTCACCCCTCCACTTT.

This clone was found once. This chain uses TRBV6-5 with TRBJ2-1, with 10 nucleotides matching TRBD2. CDR3 size: 14 residues. Germline CDR1 and CDR2: MNHEY and SVGAGI. CDR3 bases: TGTGGGAGGGGGGGAGCGGGAGGGAACAATGAGCAGTTCTTC. Translated, it gives CGRGGAGGNNEQFF.